The rows below give T cell receptor beta chains drawn from one sample of a study of post-analysis software for immune sequencing data. TCRdb reprocessed the PCR reads via MiXCR and lists one record per CDR3 protein. The sample has roughly 410,000 distinct CDR3 sequences, 30% to 45% seen once. The sequenced sample was blood. The receptors shown here come from a girl under 18 with multiple sclerosis. CDR3s include the opening cysteine and the closing phenylalanine or tryptophan. D genes are given only for firm matches. Clone size appears in some rows only: once, few, many, or a class for an expanded clone.

v_gene	j_gene	d_gene	abundance	CDR3aa	CDR3nt
TRBV5-1	TRBJ1-1	.	few	CASSSGGGYTEAFF	TGCGCCAGCAGCTCCGGGGGAGGGTACACTGAAGCTTTCTTT
TRBV5-1	TRBJ2-7	.	.	CVSSYQTGADEQYF	TGCGTCAGCAGCTACCAGACGGGGGCGGACGAGCAGTACTTC
TRBV7-8	TRBJ2-1	.	.	CASSLVGYFSSTADTSSYNEQFF	TGTGCCAGCAGCTTAGTGGGGTATTTCTCATCCACCGCCGATACTAGCTCCTACAATGAGCAGTTCTTC
TRBV6-5	TRBJ1-1	.	once	CASRSLRGPHTEAFF	TGTGCCAGCAGATCCCTAAGAGGCCCTCACACTGAAGCTTTCTTT
TRBV20-1	TRBJ1-4	.	few	CSARSGAHNEKLFF	TGCAGTGCTAGATCGGGGGCTCATAATGAAAAACTGTTTTTT
TRBV7-9	TRBJ1-2	.	.	CASSYPLVEGNGYTF	TGTGCCAGCAGCTACCCCCTTGTGGAGGGGAATGGCTACACCTTC
TRBV6-5	TRBJ1-1	TRBD1	few	CASSQRQGAGGTEAFF	TGTGCCAGCAGTCAAAGACAGGGGGCCGGGGGTACTGAAGCTTTCTTT
TRBV6-2/TRBV6-3	TRBJ2-5	.	few	CASNKGTPLQETQYF	TGTGCCAGCAACAAGGGAACCCCTCTCCAAGAGACCCAGTACTTC
TRBV5-1	TRBJ2-1	.	.	CASSARIFPNEQFF	TGCGCCAGCAGCGCAAGGATCTTCCCCAATGAGCAGTTCTTC
TRBV12-3/TRBV12-4	TRBJ2-5	.	few	CASSFPGLGQYF	TGTGCCAGCAGTTTCCCCGGGCTTGGGCAGTACTTC
TRBV27	TRBJ2-1	.	many	CASSLVGPYNEQFF	TGTGCCAGCAGTTTAGTCGGTCCCTACAATGAGCAGTTCTTC
TRBV7-2	TRBJ2-5	.	few	CASSRLEETQYF	TGTGCCAGCAGCCGACTTGAAGAGACCCAGTACTTC
TRBV6-1	TRBJ2-1	.	.	CASSEAVYNEQFF	TGTGCCAGCAGTGAGGCGGTATACAATGAGCAGTTCTTC
TRBV6-5	TRBJ1-4	TRBD1	few	CASSYLTGAEKLFF	TGTGCCAGCAGTTATTTAACAGGGGCTGAAAAACTGTTTTTT
TRBV7-2	TRBJ2-1	.	many	CASSLDSSSYNEQFF	TGTGCCAGCAGCTTAGACTCCAGCTCCTACAATGAGCAGTTCTTC
TRBV29-1	TRBJ2-7	.	once	CSVLEAAASYEQYF	TGCAGCGTTTTGGAGGCGGCGGCCTCCTACGAGCAGTACTTC
TRBV5-1	TRBJ1-4	.	few	CASSLGTFATNEKLFF	TGCGCCAGCAGCTTGGGGACCTTCGCAACTAATGAAAAACTGTTTTTT
TRBV29-1	TRBJ2-1	.	few	CSARGRANEQFF	TGCAGCGCCAGAGGCAGGGCCAATGAGCAGTTCTTC
TRBV5-1	TRBJ2-3	TRBD2	.	CASSSTGSGLAGVADTQYF	TGCGCCAGCAGCTCCACAGGGTCGGGACTAGCGGGGGTTGCAGATACGCAGTATTTT
TRBV7-9	TRBJ2-1	.	few	CASSSRANEQFF	TGTGCCAGCAGTTCGCGGGCCAATGAGCAGTTCTTC
TRBV7-9	TRBJ2-7	TRBD1	few	CASSWGQGPYEQYF	TGTGCCAGCAGCTGGGGACAGGGACCCTACGAGCAGTACTTC
TRBV7-9	TRBJ2-7	TRBD1	.	CASSSDRDRAYEQYF	TGTGCCAGCAGCTCGGACCGGGACAGGGCCTACGAGCAGTACTTC
TRBV7-9	TRBJ2-7	TRBD1	few	CASSPTDRVTYEQYF	TGTGCCAGCAGCCCTACGGACAGGGTCACCTACGAGCAGTACTTC
TRBV5-1	TRBJ1-2	.	.	CASSRDGQGDGYTF	TGCGCCAGCAGCCGCGATGGGCAGGGCGATGGCTACACCTTC
TRBV5-1	TRBJ1-1	.	.	CASSGGGYTEAFF	TGCGCCAGCAGCGGTGGAGGGTACACTGAAGCTTTCTTT
TRBV4-1	TRBJ2-2	.	.	CASSPIWGHNTGELFF	TGCGCCAGCAGCCCCATATGGGGACACAACACCGGGGAGCTGTTTTTT
TRBV28	TRBJ1-5	.	few	CASSLPPVINQPQHF	TGTGCCAGCAGTCTGCCCCCAGTAATCAATCAGCCCCAGCATTTT
TRBV5-1	TRBJ2-1	TRBD2	.	CASSTRTSGAGNEQFF	TGCGCCAGCAGCACCCGGACTAGCGGGGCGGGGAATGAGCAGTTCTTC
TRBV29-1	TRBJ1-2	TRBD1	few	CSHTDRLSGYTF	TGCAGCCATACGGACAGGCTTAGTGGCTACACCTTC
TRBV4-3	TRBJ2-2	.	.	CASSQGRGATIGELFF	TGCGCCAGCAGCCAAGGCAGGGGCGCGACGATCGGGGAGCTGTTTTTT
TRBV29-1	TRBJ2-5	.	few	CSVSLGGETQYF	TGCAGCGTTTCCCTTGGGGGAGAGACCCAGTACTTC
TRBV7-3	TRBJ2-6	.	few	CASRPYGGNSGANVLTF	TGTGCCAGCAGGCCCTACGGCGGTAACTCTGGGGCCAACGTCCTGACTTTC
TRBV4-3	TRBJ2-6	.	.	CASSQEDRGTGANVLIF	TGCGCCAGCAGCCAAGAGGATAGGGGAACTGGGGCCAACGTCCTGATTTTC
TRBV5-6	TRBJ2-5	TRBD2	few	CASSSSGTRETQYF	TGTGCCAGCAGCTCCTCCGGGACTAGAGAGACCCAGTACTTC
TRBV29-1	TRBJ1-2	.	few	CSVEGGYGYTF	TGCAGCGTTGAAGGGGGCTATGGCTACACCTTC
TRBV11-2	TRBJ1-1	TRBD1	.	CASSWWGQGRGEAFF	TGTGCCAGCAGCTGGTGGGGACAGGGTCGAGGTGAAGCTTTCTTT
TRBV7-2	TRBJ2-3	TRBD2	few	CASSLGRGSTDTQYF	TGTGCCAGCAGCTTAGGGCGGGGGTCCACAGATACGCAGTATTTT
TRBV3-1	TRBJ2-7	.	few	CASSGRLGVSYEQYF	TGTGCCAGCAGTGGCCGGTTAGGAGTCTCCTACGAGCAGTACTTC
TRBV20-1	TRBJ2-1	.	.	CSARTSPDPRNEQFF	TGCAGTGCGCGGACTTCTCCAGACCCCCGCAATGAGCAGTTCTTC
TRBV27	TRBJ2-7	TRBD2	.	CASAPQLAGTYEQYF	TGTGCCAGCGCCCCCCAACTAGCGGGGACCTACGAGCAGTACTTC
TRBV24-1	TRBJ2-3	.	.	CATSPGGEDTQYF	TGTGCCACCAGCCCAGGGGGGGAAGATACGCAGTATTTT
TRBV4-3	TRBJ2-7	.	.	CASSQGRIGGHLQTPWYEQYF	TGCGCCAGCAGCCAGGGTAGAATAGGGGGGCACCTTCAGACTCCTTGGTACGAGCAGTACTTC
TRBV29-1	TRBJ1-5	.	.	CSVAGQPQHF	TGCAGCGTTGCGGGTCAGCCCCAGCATTTT
TRBV12-3/TRBV12-4	TRBJ2-3	TRBD1	.	CASSPQGAGATDTQYF	TGTGCCAGCAGCCCGCAGGGGGCTGGTGCCACAGATACGCAGTATTTT
TRBV20-1	TRBJ1-1	.	.	CSARKTGTRGPAEAFF	TGCAGTGCTAGAAAAACCGGGACAAGGGGTCCCGCTGAAGCTTTCTTT
TRBV28	TRBJ2-3	TRBD2	.	CASSFGGTSGGNTQYF	TGTGCCAGCAGTTTTGGGGGGACTAGCGGGGGGAATACGCAGTATTTT
TRBV25-1	TRBJ2-6	.	once	CASRATGANVLTF	TGTGCCAGCAGGGCAACTGGGGCCAACGTCCTGACTTTC
TRBV7-9	TRBJ2-5	.	.	CASSLGLNQETQYF	TGTGCCAGCAGCTTAGGACTAAACCAAGAGACCCAGTACTTC
TRBV5-8	TRBJ2-1	TRBD1	once	CASSWRDRVYNEQFF	TGTGCCAGCAGCTGGCGGGACAGGGTCTACAATGAGCAGTTCTTC
TRBV12-3/TRBV12-4	TRBJ2-3	TRBD2	.	CASKAGALSTDTQYF	TGTGCCAGCAAAGCGGGGGCCCTGAGCACAGATACGCAGTATTTT